This TCR beta chain appears in the sequencing data of a study of blood T cell repertoires in COVID-19. In the study overall: In each case, the material was cDNA or gDNA derived from T cells, B-cell-depleted T cells, or PBMCs.

Germline V gene sequence: CDR1 MNHNY, CDR2 SVGAGI (reference sequence). The CDR3 has 12 residues. Trimming stripped 2 bases from V and 6 bases from J, with 8 bases between. This clone was recorded once. Measured with immunoSEQ multiplex PCR; TCRdb has only the in-frame clones, and not every one. The sample holds 150,000 to 200,000 clones, roughly four fifths seen once. This rearrangement joins TRBV6-6 to TRBJ2-7; no reliable D call. This clonotype was obtained from a human donor in a cohort sampled during active COVID-19. Sequencing used peripheral blood. The CDR3 DNA is TGTGCCAGCAGTTACGCGGCTCTCGAGCAGTACTTC. As protein: CASSYAALEQYF.